This T cell receptor beta chain was documented in a study of Tregs in tolerant kidney transplant recipients. TCRdb's copy holds only in-frame clones and misses some; the assay was immunoSEQ multiplex PCR. In the table there are 15,000 to 19,000 clones, around 49% of which are singletons. After around six days with irradiated graft donor PBMCs, CFSE-labeled recipient PBMCs were FACS-sorted. Study-level points and caveats: Changing PCR primers prevented nucleotide comparison between some patients' samples.

This clone showed up just once. Antigen unknown. CDR3 length: 13 residues. Germline CDR1 KGHSH, CDR2 LQKENI. V was pared by 3 bases and J by 2 bases, with 7 bases between. This specimen consisted of CD4+ T cells from blood cultured with allogeneic cells, obtained before the transplant. The receptor was derived from a human patient who received a combined kidney and bone marrow transplant. The chain joins TRBV18 to TRBJ1-1; D is unresolved. CDR3 nucleotides: TGTGCCAGCTCACCGGGCCAAAACACTGAAGCTTTCTTT. Translation gives CASSPGQNTEAFF.